This passage covers 12 T cell receptor beta chains from one sample sequenced in a study of blood T cell repertoires in COVID-19. Only in-frame clones appear in the TCRdb table, and some are missing; sequencing was by immunoSEQ multiplex PCR. Here the sample spans 150,000 to 200,000 clones, roughly four fifths being singletons. The sequencing input was peripheral blood. The origin of the receptors is a man in his 70s with active or convalescent COVID-19.

The chain combines TRBV4-3 with TRBJ2-7; D call uncertain. CDR1 LGHNA and CDR2 YSLEER come from the germline V gene. The CDR3 is made up of 14 amino acids. Trimming removed 0 bases at V and 6 bases at J, with 12 bases between. As DNA, the CDR3 is TGCGCCAGCAGCCAAGATCTCGGCGGCAGCGAGCAGTACTTC. Translating gives CASSQDLGGSEQYF.

The chain is built from TRBV15 and TRBJ1-2, with D tentatively TRBD1 (5 bases). There are 14 residues in the CDR3. Germline V lookup: CDR1 LNHNV, CDR2 YYDKDF (reference sequence). Trimming shortened V by 2 bases and J by 0 bases, and 7 bases separated the two germline ends. CDR3 protein: CATSRPGANYGYTF. In DNA, the CDR3 is TGTGCCACCAGCAGACCGGGGGCTAACTATGGCTACACCTTC.

This clone was recorded once. The chain joins TRBV19 to TRBJ1-4, with TRBD1 identical over 7 bases. The V gene's germline CDR1 is LNHDA and CDR2 SQIVND (reference sequence). The CDR3 sequence is 15 residues long. J was trimmed by 5 bases and V by 4 bases; bases with no gene match: 7. CDR3 bases: TGTGCCAGTAGTAGGTTTGACAGGGTCAATGAAAAACTGTTTTTT. Translating gives CASSRFDRVNEKLFF.

This clone has just one count. The chain is built from TRBV19 and TRBJ1-5; the D is unclear. The germline V gene has CDR1 LNHDA and CDR2 SQIVND (reference sequence). V lost 3 bases and J 0 bases, leaving 6 bases between the germline ends. This CDR3 is built from 14 residues. Here the CDR3 DNA reads TGTGCCAGTAGTATCTCTTCTAGCAATCAGCCCCAGCATTTT. The encoded protein is CASSISSSNQPQHF.

V is TRBV7-8 and J is TRBJ2-7, with 9 positions matching TRBD1. The germline CDR1 and CDR2 sequences are SGHVS and FQNEAQ. With V trimmed by 3 bases and J by 5 bases, 5 bases remained unmatched. This CDR3 comprises 14 residues. The CDR3 coding sequence is TGTGCCAGCAGCTTCTGGGACAGGGAGGACGAGCAGTACTTC. Translating gives CASSFWDREDEQYF.

The chain carries TRBV9 and TRBJ2-1, with D unresolved. In germline, CDR1 is SGDLS, CDR2 YYNGEE. The CDR3 extends over 15 amino acids. Trimming left V 0 bases short and J 0 bases short, with 7 bases between. The CDR3 DNA follows: TGTGCCAGCAGCGTAGGTCAGAACTCCTACAATGAGCAGTTCTTC. Protein product: CASSVGQNSYNEQFF.

J is TRBJ2-7 and V is TRBV19; a possible D gene is TRBD2 (6 bases). CDR3 length: 18 residues. The germline gives CDR1 LNHDA, CDR2 SQIVND (reference sequence). With 4 bases removed from V and 2 bases from J, the gap between germline ends came to 24 bases. The CDR3 DNA reads as TGTGCCAGTAGTAGATCCGGGAGCAGAACCCCCGGCGCCTACGAGCAGTACTTC. This translates into CASSRSGSRTPGAYEQYF.

This clone was found a few times. The chain employs TRBV12-3 or TRBV12-4 and TRBJ1-2; D possibly corresponds to TRBD1 (6 bases). V was cut by 5 bases and J by 2 bases, with 9 bases left in between. CDR3 length equals 13 residues. The CDR3 loop reads CASSTGTNYGYTF. DNA for the CDR3: TGTGCCAGCAGTACCGGGACAAACTATGGCTACACCTTC.

The chain employs TRBV4-1 and TRBJ1-6; D remains ambiguous. Germline loops: CDR1 MGHRA, CDR2 YSYEKL. The CDR3 has 13 amino acids. The germline V and J ends were trimmed by 6 bases and 10 bases, with 13 bases remaining between them. This CDR3 reads CASRAWGESPLHF. CDR3 in DNA: TGCGCCAGCAGGGCCTGGGGAGAATCACCCCTCCACTTT.

The chain links TRBV28 to TRBJ1-2; 8 bases are shared with TRBD1. J was trimmed by 4 bases and V by 6 bases; bases with no gene match: 10. CDR3 size: 15 residues. Germline V gives CDR1 MDHEN, CDR2 SYDVKM. The CDR3 coding sequence is TGTGCCAGCAGGTACAGGGGGAGGACGACCTATGGCTACACCTTC. This sequence encodes CASRYRGRTTYGYTF.

The V gene is TRBV18, the J gene TRBJ2-7; 8 bases align to TRBD1. Germline CDR1 reads KGHSH; CDR2 reads LQKENI. The CDR3 contains 15 residues. V gave up 4 bases and J gave up 5 bases; unmatched junction bases: 10. The CDR3 loop is CASSRDTGGNNEQYF. The CDR3 DNA reads as TGTGCCAGCTCACGGGATACAGGGGGTAACAACGAGCAGTACTTC.

The V gene is TRBV6-5, the J gene TRBJ1-1; D ambiguous. Germline V CDR1 and CDR2: MNHEY, SVGAGI. Trimming left V 6 bases short and J 1 base short, with 12 bases between. The CDR3 has 14 amino acids. The DNA for the CDR3 is TGTGCCAGCAGACCTCGGGGAGAGAACACTGAAGCTTTCTTT. Translated, it gives CASRPRGENTEAFF.